These T cell receptor beta chains were read from a single sample in a study of blood T cell repertoires in COVID-19. Clones were sequenced by immunoSEQ multiplex PCR, and TCRdb holds only the in-frame ones, with some missing. The data hold about 320,000 clones, with about 87% observed a single time. Sequenced: PBMCs or T cells enriched from blood (not recorded which). These receptors all stem from a man aged 30-40 years who had recovered from COVID-19. Each CDR3 is given with its conserved first and last residue. D genes are given only for firm matches. The size of a clone is reported for some rows only, either as once, few or many, or as a class for expanded clones.

v_call	d_call	j_call	clone_size	cdr3_nt	cdr3_aa
TRBV19	TRBD1	TRBJ1-5	.	TGTGCCAGTAGTATGGGGACAGAGAATCAGCCCCAGCATTTT	CASSMGTENQPQHF
TRBV18	.	TRBJ1-2	.	TGTGCCAGCTCACCTAGGGCACAGGGAACCTATGGCTACACCTTC	CASSPRAQGTYGYTF
TRBV9	TRBD1	TRBJ2-5	.	TGTGCCAGCAGCACACTCCCGACAGGGGAAGGGACCCAGTACTTC	CASSTLPTGEGTQYF
TRBV10-3	.	TRBJ2-1	.	TGTGCCATCAAAAGGGGGCTCCGGGAGAACAATGAGCAGTTCTTC	CAIKRGLRENNEQFF
TRBV28	TRBD1	TRBJ2-1	.	TGTGCCAGCAGCGGGGAACAGGGGGGACCCTACAATGAGCAGTTCTTC	CASSGEQGGPYNEQFF
TRBV4-1	.	TRBJ2-5	.	TGCGCCAGCAGCCAAGATTCGGCTAGAGAGACCCAGTACTTC	CASSQDSARETQYF
TRBV20-1	TRBD2	TRBJ2-3	.	TGCAGTGCCCGACTAGCGGATACGCAGTATTTT	CSARLADTQYF
TRBV7-9	TRBD1	TRBJ1-1	once	TGTGCCAGCAGCGACGGACAGGGTTGGACTGAAGCTTTCTTT	CASSDGQGWTEAFF
TRBV7-6	.	TRBJ2-7	.	TGTGCCAGCAGCCCACGGAGTAGGACAGTTTTCTACGAGCAGTACTTC	CASSPRSRTVFYEQYF
TRBV7-9	.	TRBJ2-5	.	TGTGCCAGCAGCTTAGATAGGGGGACGGAAGAGACCCAGTACTTC	CASSLDRGTEETQYF
TRBV7-8	TRBD2	TRBJ2-5	.	TGTGCCAGCAGCCCCCGGACTAGCGGGGGCACCCTTCAAGAGACCCAGTACTTC	CASSPRTSGGTLQETQYF
TRBV28	.	TRBJ1-2	.	TGTGCCAGCAGATCCCCCGGGACAACTCGTGGCTACACCTTC	CASRSPGTTRGYTF
TRBV18	.	TRBJ2-2	.	TGTGCCAGCTCACCGAACAGCCACACCGGGGAGCTGTTTTTT	CASSPNSHTGELFF
TRBV4-2	.	TRBJ2-1	.	TGTGCCAGCAGCCAAGGTATAGGACAGTACAATGAGCAGTTCTTC	CASSQGIGQYNEQFF
TRBV7-9	.	TRBJ1-5	.	TGTGCCAGCAGCTTAGAGGGAGACTATCAACTTCAGCCCCAGCATTTT	CASSLEGDYQLQPQHF
TRBV4-2	.	TRBJ1-6	few	TGTGCCAGCAGCCAGACCAGTGGGAGGAGTAATTCACCCCTCCACTTT	CASSQTSGRSNSPLHF
TRBV18	.	TRBJ1-6	.	TGTGCCAGCTCTACCGGGTCCGATTCACCCCTCCACTTT	CASSTGSDSPLHF
TRBV18	TRBD2	TRBJ2-4	.	TGTGCCAGCTCACCAGCTAGCGGGGGGGCCTTGGCCAAAAACATTCAGTACTTC	CASSPASGGALAKNIQYF
TRBV27	.	TRBJ1-2	few	TGTGCCAGCAGTTTCGGCAGGGACTATGGCTACACCTTC	CASSFGRDYGYTF
TRBV6-5	.	TRBJ2-7	.	TGTGCCAGCAGTTACGGTGGGGGGACCTCCTACGAGCAGTACTTC	CASSYGGGTSYEQYF
TRBV28	TRBD1	TRBJ1-2	.	TGTGCCAGCAGAAGGACAGGGTGGGGCTACACCTTC	CASRRTGWGYTF
TRBV5-4	TRBD1	TRBJ1-2	.	TGTGCCAGCAGCTACGGACAGGGTTCGCCCTATGGCTACACCTTC	CASSYGQGSPYGYTF
TRBV11-3	TRBD2	TRBJ2-1	.	TGTGCCAGCAGCCCCCGGACTAGCGGGGGCCTGACTCATGAGCAGTTCTTC	CASSPRTSGGLTHEQFF
TRBV2	.	TRBJ1-5	once	TGTGCCACCACAGGCTCCCGTAGCAATCAGCCCCAGCATTTT	CATTGSRSNQPQHF
TRBV10-1	.	TRBJ2-6	once	TGCGCCAGCTTGGTGGGGCTATTTCACTCCTCTGGGGCCAACGTCCTGACTTTC	CASLVGLFHSSGANVLTF
TRBV21-1	.	TRBJ1-2	.	TGTGCCAGCAGCAAAGGTAGGAGTGGGACAGGAGTGCGTGGCTACACCTTC	CASSKGRSGTGVRGYTF
TRBV30	TRBD1	TRBJ2-1	.	TGTGCCTGGAGCCCGGACAGGCGGGATGAGCAGTTCTTC	CAWSPDRRDEQFF
TRBV7-9	.	TRBJ2-2	once	TGTGCCAGCAGCTTACAGTGGGGGGGCCCGAACACCGGGGAGCTGTTTTTT	CASSLQWGGPNTGELFF
TRBV9	.	TRBJ2-7	.	TGTGCCAGCAGCGTAGGTTCAGGGCCCTACGAGCAGTACTTC	CASSVGSGPYEQYF
TRBV5-3	.	TRBJ1-2	.	TGTGCCAGAAGCCCCGAGGGGGGGTACTATGGCTACACCTTC	CARSPEGGYYGYTF
TRBV19	.	TRBJ2-5	.	TGTGCCAGTAGTTCCGCGTCGGAGACCCAGTACTTC	CASSSASETQYF
TRBV23-1	.	TRBJ1-3	once	TGCGCCAGCACTTCGACCGGGAGTTCTTTCTCTGGAAACACCATATATTTT	CASTSTGSSFSGNTIYF
TRBV6-1	.	TRBJ1-5	.	TGTGCCAGCAGTGAAAGCGCGTTTAGCAATCAGCCCCAGCATTTT	CASSESAFSNQPQHF
TRBV19	TRBD1	TRBJ1-5	.	TGTGCCAGTAGTCTCCGTCCCGCAGGGGGAAATCAGCCCCAGCATTTT	CASSLRPAGGNQPQHF
TRBV5-5	TRBD1	TRBJ1-6	.	TGTGCCAGCAGCTTGGAGGGGGCTAGCTCCTATAATTCACCCCTCCACTTT	CASSLEGASSYNSPLHF
TRBV19	.	TRBJ1-5	once	TGTGCCAGTAGTAACGGGGACTATAGCAATCAGCCCCAGCATTTT	CASSNGDYSNQPQHF
TRBV2	.	TRBJ2-6	.	TGTGCCAGCAACCCCTCAGGGTTTTCTGGGGCCAACGTCCTGACTTTC	CASNPSGFSGANVLTF
TRBV19	TRBD1	TRBJ1-2	.	TGTGCCAGTATTATCCGGACAGGGGAGTACTATGGCTACACCTTC	CASIIRTGEYYGYTF
TRBV6-5	TRBD1	TRBJ2-7	once	TGTGCCAGCAGTCGCGACAGGGCAACTTACGAGCAGTACTTC	CASSRDRATYEQYF
TRBV6-5	TRBD1	TRBJ2-2	few	TGTGCCAGCAGTTACGCGGCAGGGGGCCTCACCGGGGAGCTGTTTTTT	CASSYAAGGLTGELFF
TRBV5-5	.	TRBJ2-1	.	TGTGCCAGCAGCTTCCTTACTGTGCAGTTCTTC	CASSFLTVQFF
TRBV7-9	TRBD1	TRBJ1-1	.	TGTGCCAGCAGCTTTCGACCGGGACAGGGGGCGAACACTGAAGCTTTCTTT	CASSFRPGQGANTEAFF
TRBV9	TRBD2	TRBJ2-5	.	TGTGCCAGCAGCGTAGGGACTAGCGGGGGAATACAAGAGACCCAGTACTTC	CASSVGTSGGIQETQYF
TRBV5-8	TRBD2	TRBJ2-1	.	TGTGCCAGCAGCTTGGGGACTAGCGGTTACAATGAGCAGTTCTTC	CASSLGTSGYNEQFF
TRBV6-5	.	TRBJ2-2	.	TGTGCCAGCAGTTTCGGGGTGGCGTCCGGGGAGCTGTTTTTT	CASSFGVASGELFF
TRBV4-1	.	TRBJ2-1	.	TGCGCCAGCAGCCAAGATGTCGGGATCAATGAGCAGTTCTTC	CASSQDVGINEQFF
TRBV28	.	TRBJ1-4	.	TGTGCCAGCAGTTTCTCAGGGGCGCCTTCAACTAATGAAAAACTGTTTTTT	CASSFSGAPSTNEKLFF
TRBV5-6	TRBD2	TRBJ2-7	.	TGTGCCAGCAGCTTGGAAGAATCTAGCGGGGGCCCCTACGAGCAGTACTTC	CASSLEESSGGPYEQYF
TRBV14	.	TRBJ1-1	few	TGTGCCAGCAGCCGCGGGGGGCTCACTGAAGCTTTCTTT	CASSRGGLTEAFF
TRBV6-5	.	TRBJ1-2	once	TGTGCCAGCAGAAGTGTCGGGGGGTATGGCTACACCTTC	CASRSVGGYGYTF